Below, 30 T cell receptor beta chains from the same sample are listed, as sequenced in a study of T cells in Graves' hyperthyroidism and ophthalmopathy. Amplified TCR beta CDR3 regions derived from RNA transcripts. First-round RT-PCR of the TCR CDR3 relied on the HTBI primer set. TCRdb re-derived calls from the multiplex PCR reads in MiXCR, one entry per CDR3 protein. Altogether around 700,000 distinct CDR3 sequences are present, around 19% being singletons, with the ten largest covering approximately 16%. The material sequenced was blood. The receptors were sampled from a woman between 45 and 60 years old with Graves' hyperthyroidism that later progressed to Graves' ophthalmopathy.

This clonotype came up many times. This sequence joins TRBV18 and TRBJ1-1; perhaps TRBD1 as D (6 bases). The CDR3 covers 16 residues. V was trimmed by 3 bases and J by 3 bases, leaving 17 bases between them. Germline V lookup: CDR1 KGHSH, CDR2 LQKENI. The CDR3 reads CASSPLNRVKDTEAFF. Written as DNA, the CDR3 is TGTGCCAGCTCACCGCTGAACAGGGTTAAAGACACTGAAGCTTTCTTT.

This clonotype was seen a few times. J is TRBJ2-1 and V is TRBV5-8; 9 nucleotides line up with TRBD1. This CDR3 contains 16 residues. Germline trimming cut 6 bases from V and 5 bases from J; bases unmatched to any gene: 12. Germline assignment: CDR1 SGHTS and CDR2 YDEGEE. This chain's CDR3 is CASINFRDREDNEQFF. The CDR3 coding sequence is TGTGCCAGCATCAATTTCCGGGACAGGGAAGACAATGAGCAGTTCTTC.

This clonotype has a count of ten or more. This CDR3 reads CASSQAHSYNEQFF. CDR3 DNA: TGTGCCAGCAGCCAAGCGCATTCCTACAATGAGCAGTTCTTC. The chain couples TRBV3-1 to TRBJ2-1, with no clear D. The CDR3 is made up of 14 amino acids. The V gene's germline CDR1 is LGHDT and CDR2 YNNKEL (reference sequence). V lost 1 base and J 1 base, leaving 5 bases between the germline ends.

This clonotype was counted once. This may be a read error, as it is one base from a much larger clone. This chain connects TRBV11-1 to TRBJ1-2; D unresolved. V gave up 8 bases and J gave up 2 bases, with 12 bases separating them. Germline CDR1 reads SGHAT; CDR2 reads FQDESV (reference sequence). This CDR3 spans 13 amino acids. CDR3 DNA sequence: TGTGCCAGCGGCGGGCGGACCAACTATGGCTACACCTTC. It specifies CASGGRTNYGYTF.

This clonotype was observed a few times. The chain couples TRBV13 to TRBJ2-3; unclear D gene. Germline values: CDR1 PRHDT, CDR2 FYEKMQ (reference sequence). This CDR3 is built from 15 residues. V was trimmed by 4 bases and J by 0 bases, leaving 11 bases between them. CDR3 residues: CASSYGDLSTDTQYF. For the CDR3, the DNA is TGTGCCAGCAGCTATGGGGATCTAAGCACAGATACGCAGTATTTT.

This clonotype came up a few times. The rearrangement joins TRBV7-9 to TRBJ2-5, with D possibly being TRBD2 (5 bases). The CDR3 has 14 residues. Germline V lookup: CDR1 SEHNR, CDR2 FQNEAQ (reference sequence). The V and J ends lost 4 bases and 2 bases respectively, with 11 bases between them. CDR3 DNA: TGTGCCAGCAGCTGGATGGACTCTCAAGAGACCCAGTACTTC. Translating gives CASSWMDSQETQYF.

The chain has TRBV6-5 and TRBJ2-1, with D perhaps given as TRBD1 or TRBD2 (6 bases each). V lost 2 bases to trimming and J lost 8 bases, with 19 bases between them. In germline, CDR1 is MNHEY, CDR2 SVGAGI. CDR3 size: 16 residues. The chain's CDR3 is CASSYAPGALDDEQFF. The CDR3 coding sequence is TGTGCCAGCAGTTACGCCCCGGGGGCGCTTGACGATGAGCAGTTCTTC.

The V and J genes are TRBV20-1 and TRBJ1-5; 8 bases are shared with TRBD1. Germline CDR1 is DFQATT and CDR2 is SNEGSKA (reference sequence). V lost 3 bases and J lost 4; bases outside the gene matches: 8. The CDR3 consists of 15 residues. This chain's CDR3 is CSASDVDRVNQPQHF. The CDR3 DNA sequence: TGCAGTGCTAGTGATGTGGACAGGGTTAATCAGCCCCAGCATTTT.

The chain employs TRBV7-3 and TRBJ2-3; weak D call: TRBD1 (6 bases). The CDR3 is 15 amino acids. Trimming stripped 4 bases from V and 3 bases from J, with 14 bases between. The germline gives CDR1 SGHTA, CDR2 FQGTGA. CDR3 nucleotides: TGTGCCAGCAGCTCCGGCAGGGGAAGAACAGATACGCAGTATTTT. Its protein product is CASSSGRGRTDTQYF.

At least ten counts were recorded for this clonotype. The rearrangement joins TRBV20-1 to TRBJ2-1; 10 bases agree with TRBD1. CDR1 and CDR2 from the germline V gene are DFQATT and SNEGSKA (reference sequence). The CDR3 totals 13 residues. After removal of 6 bases from V and 7 bases from J, the junction contained 6 bases not matched to a gene. The CDR3, as DNA: TGCAGTGCCGCTGGACAGGGGGTAAATGAGCAGTTCTTC. Residues: CSAAGQGVNEQFF.

The chain couples TRBV7-2 to TRBJ2-5; no definite D call. CDR1 and CDR2 (germline): SGHTA, FQGNSA. This CDR3 region has 14 residues. V dropped 0 bases and J dropped 5 bases, with 10 bases sitting between them. The CDR3, as DNA: TGTGCCAGCAGCTTAGCGTCCCGCCGGGAGACCCAGTACTTC. This translates into CASSLASRRETQYF.

This chain links TRBV19 with TRBJ2-3; TRBD2 agrees at 7 bases. The germline V gene has CDR1 LNHDA and CDR2 SQIVND (reference sequence). Trimming at V came to 3 bases and at J to 6 bases, leaving 12 bases not matched to a gene. This CDR3 has 16 amino acids. CDR3 DNA: TGTGCCAGTAGTATCGTACTAGCGACCACATCGGATACGCAGTATTTT. Translated: CASSIVLATTSDTQYF.

This clonotype came up many times. The chain employs TRBV5-6 and TRBJ2-1, with unresolved D. In germline, CDR1 is SGHDT, CDR2 YYEEEE. With 3 bases removed from V and 4 bases from J, the gap between germline ends came to 11 bases. The CDR3 is 14 amino acids. The CDR3 DNA reads TGTGCCAGCAGCTCCTACCGGGCTTACAATGAGCAGTTCTTC. This sequence encodes CASSSYRAYNEQFF.

In its sample, this clonotype was seen many times. The chain carries TRBV28 and TRBJ1-5; D is ambiguous. The CDR3 length is 14 residues. Trimming removed 3 bases from V and 5 bases from J, with 11 bases in between. Germline CDR1 MDHEN, CDR2 SYDVKM. The CDR3 reads CASSLRAGHQPQHF. In DNA, the CDR3 is TGTGCCAGCAGTTTGAGGGCAGGTCATCAGCCCCAGCATTTT.

This clonotype was detected only a few times. This chain uses TRBV20-1 with TRBJ2-1; D is ambiguous. V shed 0 bases and J shed 12 bases, with 12 bases lying between them. Germline V gene lookup returns CDR1 DFQATT and CDR2 SNEGSKA (reference sequence). The CDR3 consists of 12 residues. CDR3: CSARELNRAQFF. The CDR3, as DNA: TGCAGTGCTAGAGAACTGAACCGTGCGCAGTTCTTC.

This rearrangement joins TRBV18 to TRBJ2-7; D remains ambiguous. This CDR3 is built from 12 residues. Germline loops: CDR1 KGHSH, CDR2 LQKENI. Trimming took 2 bases from V and 5 from J, leaving 7 bases between them. The CDR3 sequence is CASSPGSDEQYF. DNA of the CDR3: TGTGCCAGCTCACCAGGATCGGACGAGCAGTACTTC.

In its sample, this clonotype was seen a few times. The V gene is TRBV20-1, the J gene TRBJ2-1; D is undetermined. This CDR3 spans 15 amino acids. V lost 3 bases to trimming and J lost 6 bases, with 18 bases between them. Germline CDR1 reads DFQATT; CDR2 reads SNEGSKA (reference sequence). CDR3 nucleotides: TGCAGTGCTAGTCTCGACGCGACCCCCTCCAATGAGCAGTTCTTC. It encodes CSASLDATPSNEQFF.

This clonotype was recorded many times. The V and J genes are TRBV7-9 and TRBJ1-1, with D maybe TRBD1 (5 bases). Germline-derived CDR1 and CDR2 are SEHNR and FQNEAQ (reference sequence). Trimming took off 1 base at V and 8 bases at J, with 17 bases between the two ends. This CDR3 region has 15 residues. CDR3 sequence (DNA): TGTGCCAGCAGCTTAGGGGAGGGGACCCAACCCGAAGCTTTCTTT. As protein: CASSLGEGTQPEAFF.

In this sample, this clonotype turned up a few times. One end of the junction varies from germline; a read error may be responsible. The CDR3 sequence: CAGSLSFQGNVEQYF. The CDR3, as DNA: TGTGCCGGCAGCTTATCATTCCAGGGGAACGTCGAGCAGTACTTC. The chain joins TRBV11-2 to TRBJ2-7; tentatively, D is TRBD1 (6 bases). CDR3 length: 15 amino acids. Germline CDR1 reads SGHAT; CDR2 reads FQNNGV. The full variable domain, with the rest looked up from reference TRBV11-2 and TRBJ2-7, is EAGVAQSPRYKIIEKRQSVAFWCNPISGHATLYWYQQILGQGPKLLIQFQNNGVVDDSQLPKDRFSAERLKGVDSTLKIQPAKLEDSAVYLCAGSLSFQGNVEQYFGPGTRLTVT.

The sample holds a few counts of this clonotype. The chain has TRBV12-3 or TRBV12-4 and TRBJ2-1; 12 nucleotides agree with TRBD2. The V gene end was trimmed by 11 bases and the J gene end by 4 bases; junction bases not matched to a gene: 6. This CDR3 is 14 amino acids long. CDR3 region: CAATSGGLYNEQFF. CDR3 sequence (DNA): TGTGCCGCCACTAGCGGGGGGTTATACAATGAGCAGTTCTTC.

The chain is built from TRBV3-1 and TRBJ2-3; 10 bases align to TRBD1. J was trimmed by 7 bases and V by 4 bases; bases with no gene match: 5. The CDR3 is 14 residues long. Germline-derived CDR1 and CDR2 are LGHDT and YNNKEL (reference sequence). The CDR3 reads CASSRGQGQNTQYF. Written as DNA, the CDR3 is TGTGCCAGCAGCCGGGGACAGGGGCAGAATACGCAGTATTTT.

This clonotype has ten or more counts. The gene calls are TRBV5-1 and TRBJ2-7, with 7 bases lining up with TRBD2. The CDR3 covers 16 residues. Germline-derived CDR1 and CDR2 are SGHRS and YFSETQ. Trimming removed 0 bases from V and 2 bases from J; junction bases left unmatched: 8. This CDR3 is CASSLGPAGQPYEQYF. Here the CDR3 DNA reads TGCGCCAGCAGCTTGGGGCCAGCGGGGCAACCCTACGAGCAGTACTTC.

This clonotype was recorded a few times. The chain has TRBV20-1 and TRBJ1-2; D is possibly TRBD1 (6 bases). From germline, CDR1 is DFQATT and CDR2 SNEGSKA (reference sequence). There are 15 residues in the CDR3. Trimming took 0 bases from V and 2 from J, leaving 13 bases between them. The CDR3 here is CSARESGASNYGYTF. DNA for the CDR3: TGCAGTGCTAGAGAGTCGGGGGCCAGCAACTATGGCTACACCTTC.

Many counts were recorded for this clonotype. This rearrangement joins TRBV27 to TRBJ2-2; 11 bases fit TRBD1. The germline CDR1 and CDR2 sequences are MNHEY and SMNVEV (reference sequence). The ends lost 5 bases at V and 4 bases at J; junction bases unmatched: 3. This CDR3 has 15 amino acids. The DNA for the CDR3 is TGTGCCAGCAGTCGGGACAGGGGGGCCACCGGGGAGCTGTTTTTT. It encodes CASSRDRGATGELFF.

This clonotype was observed a handful of times. V and J are TRBV19 and TRBJ1-1, with D uncertain. CDR3 length: 13 amino acids. The germline V gene encodes CDR1 LNHDA and CDR2 SQIVND (reference sequence). Trimming pared 4 bases from V and 3 bases from J, leaving 9 bases between. CDR3 sequence reads: CASSRAWDTEAFF. CDR3 coding DNA: TGTGCCAGTAGTAGGGCCTGGGACACTGAAGCTTTCTTT. Full variable domain (missing parts from reference TRBV19 and TRBJ1-1): DGGITQSPKYLFRKEGQNVTLSCEQNLNHDAMYWYRQDPGQGLRLIYYSQIVNDFQKGDIAEGYSVSREKKESFPLTVTSAQKNPTAFYLCASSRAWDTEAFFGQGTRLTVV.

This sequence joins TRBV14 and TRBJ1-1; no definite D call. Trimming cost V 2 bases and J 4 bases, with 8 bases left between them. CDR3 size: 13 residues. Germline V lookup: CDR1 SGHDN, CDR2 FVKESK. The CDR3 protein is CASSQFTVTEAFF. The CDR3 DNA reads TGTGCCAGCAGCCAATTTACGGTCACTGAAGCTTTCTTT.

The table lists this clonotype with many counts. The chain is built from TRBV11-2 and TRBJ2-3, with 10 bases lining up with TRBD1. The CDR3 runs to 16 residues. With 5 bases clipped from V and 2 bases from J, the junction kept 7 bases outside the gene matches. Germline V lookup: CDR1 SGHAT, CDR2 FQNNGV. As DNA, the CDR3 is TGTGCCAGCAGCCTGGGACAGGGGAGGATCACAGATACGCAGTATTTT. Its translation: CASSLGQGRITDTQYF.

The sample holds many counts of this clonotype. The gene calls are TRBV6-1 and TRBJ2-1, with 11 positions matching TRBD2. This CDR3 has 15 amino acids. The V and J ends lost 10 bases and 8 bases, in that order; junction bases with no gene match: 13. The germline V gene has CDR1 MNHNS and CDR2 SASEGT. CDR3 sequence (DNA): TGTGCCACCTTCCTATTAGCGGGGGGGTTCCATGAGCAGTTCTTC. This sequence encodes CATFLLAGGFHEQFF.

This clonotype was detected ten times or more. The chain combines TRBV2 with TRBJ2-4; D ambiguous. CDR1 and CDR2 from the germline V gene are SNHLY and FYNNEI. The CDR3 sequence is 16 residues long. Trimming pared 5 bases from V and 3 bases from J, leaving 17 bases between. CDR3 coding DNA: TGTGCCAGCAGTCCTGGCCTCGAGAGTGGCAAAAACATTCAGTACTTC. Its protein is CASSPGLESGKNIQYF.

The table lists this clonotype with a few counts. Relative to the germline gene, one junction end is altered; a read error may explain this. This chain uses TRBV10-3 with TRBJ2-5; D possibly corresponds to TRBD1 (5 bases). The germline V gene has CDR1 ENHRY and CDR2 SYGVKD. The CDR3 contains 14 residues. This chain's CDR3 is CAISGSTAQGTQYF. DNA of the CDR3: TGTGCCATCAGTGGGTCGACAGCCCAAGGGACCCAGTACTTC.